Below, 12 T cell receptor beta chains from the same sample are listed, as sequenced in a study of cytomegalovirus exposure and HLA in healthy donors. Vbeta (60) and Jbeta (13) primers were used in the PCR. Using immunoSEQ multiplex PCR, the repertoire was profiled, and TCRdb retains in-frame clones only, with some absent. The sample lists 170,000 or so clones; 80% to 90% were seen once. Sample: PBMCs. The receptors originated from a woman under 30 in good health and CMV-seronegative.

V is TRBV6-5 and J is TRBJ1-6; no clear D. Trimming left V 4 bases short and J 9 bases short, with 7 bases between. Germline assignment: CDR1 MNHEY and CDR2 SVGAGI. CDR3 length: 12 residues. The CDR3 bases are TGTGCCAGCAGTTCGCCCAGTTCACCCCTCCACTTT. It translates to CASSSPSSPLHF.

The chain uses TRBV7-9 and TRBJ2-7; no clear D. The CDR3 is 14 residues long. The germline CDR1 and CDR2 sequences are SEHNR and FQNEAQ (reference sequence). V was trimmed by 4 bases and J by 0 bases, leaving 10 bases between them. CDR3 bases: TGTGCCAGCAGCTCAGTGGGCGTCTCCTACGAGCAGTACTTC. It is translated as CASSSVGVSYEQYF.

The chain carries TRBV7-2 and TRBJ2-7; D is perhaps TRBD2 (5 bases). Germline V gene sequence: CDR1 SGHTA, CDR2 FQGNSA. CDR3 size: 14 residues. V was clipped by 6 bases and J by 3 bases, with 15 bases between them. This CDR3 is CASSRIGDYYEQYF. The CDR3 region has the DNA TGTGCCAGCAGTCGAATCGGGGATTACTACGAGCAGTACTTC.

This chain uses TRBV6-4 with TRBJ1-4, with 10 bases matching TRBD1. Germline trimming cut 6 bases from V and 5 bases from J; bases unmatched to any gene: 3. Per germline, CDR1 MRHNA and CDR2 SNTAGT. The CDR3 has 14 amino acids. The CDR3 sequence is CASSPGQGNEKLFF. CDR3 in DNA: TGTGCCAGCAGCCCGGGACAGGGGAATGAAAAACTGTTTTTT.

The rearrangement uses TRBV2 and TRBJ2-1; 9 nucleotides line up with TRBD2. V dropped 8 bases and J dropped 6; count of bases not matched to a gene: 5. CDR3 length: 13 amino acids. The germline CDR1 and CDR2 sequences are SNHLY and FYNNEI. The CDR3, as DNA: TGTGCCAGCCCGGGACTAGCTCGCAATGAGCAGTTCTTC. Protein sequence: CASPGLARNEQFF.

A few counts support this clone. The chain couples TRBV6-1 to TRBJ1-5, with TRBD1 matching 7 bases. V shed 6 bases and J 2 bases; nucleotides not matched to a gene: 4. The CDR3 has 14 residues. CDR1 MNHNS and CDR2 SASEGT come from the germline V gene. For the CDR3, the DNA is TGTGCCAGCAGACAGGGGTGGCGCAATCAGCCCCAGCATTTT. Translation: CASRQGWRNQPQHF.

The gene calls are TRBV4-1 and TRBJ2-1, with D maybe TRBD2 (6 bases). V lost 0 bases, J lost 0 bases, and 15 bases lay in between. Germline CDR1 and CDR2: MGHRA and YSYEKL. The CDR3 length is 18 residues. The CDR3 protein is CASSQEGGTVSSYNEQFF. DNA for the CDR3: TGCGCCAGCAGCCAAGAAGGCGGGACCGTTAGCTCCTACAATGAGCAGTTCTTC.

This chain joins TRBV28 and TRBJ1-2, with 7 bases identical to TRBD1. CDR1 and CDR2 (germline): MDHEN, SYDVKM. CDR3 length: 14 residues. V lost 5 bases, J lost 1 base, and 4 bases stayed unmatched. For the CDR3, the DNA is TGTGCCAGCAGTCCCGGGACAGTTAACTATGGCTACACCTTC. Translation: CASSPGTVNYGYTF.

CDR3 nucleotides: TGTGCCAGCAGTTTCGCAGGGATCCTAGATGAGTTTTTT. Translated: CASSFAGILDEFF. The chain couples TRBV28 to TRBJ1-4; D is possibly TRBD1 (5 bases). V shed 3 bases and J shed 16 bases, with 18 bases lying between them. The CDR3 is 13 amino acids. Germline V CDR1 and CDR2: MDHEN, SYDVKM.

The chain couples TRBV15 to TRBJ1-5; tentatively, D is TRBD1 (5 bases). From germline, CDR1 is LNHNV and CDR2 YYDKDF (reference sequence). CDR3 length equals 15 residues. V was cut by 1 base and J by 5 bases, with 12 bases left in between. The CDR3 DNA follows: TGTGCCACCAGCAGAGGGCAGGGTACTCATCAGCCCCAGCATTTT. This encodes CATSRGQGTHQPQHF.

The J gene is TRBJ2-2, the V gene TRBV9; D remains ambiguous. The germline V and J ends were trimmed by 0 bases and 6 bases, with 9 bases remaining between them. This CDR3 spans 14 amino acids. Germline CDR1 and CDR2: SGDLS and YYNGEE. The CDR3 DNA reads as TGTGCCAGCAGCGTAGTTTCCCAGTCCGGGGAGCTGTTTTTT. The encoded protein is CASSVVSQSGELFF.

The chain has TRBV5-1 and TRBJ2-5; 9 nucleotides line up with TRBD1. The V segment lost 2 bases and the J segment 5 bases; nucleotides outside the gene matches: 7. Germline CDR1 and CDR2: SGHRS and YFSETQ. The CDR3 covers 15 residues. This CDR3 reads CASSLMGQGDETQYF. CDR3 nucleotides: TGCGCCAGCAGCTTAATGGGACAGGGAGACGAGACCCAGTACTTC.